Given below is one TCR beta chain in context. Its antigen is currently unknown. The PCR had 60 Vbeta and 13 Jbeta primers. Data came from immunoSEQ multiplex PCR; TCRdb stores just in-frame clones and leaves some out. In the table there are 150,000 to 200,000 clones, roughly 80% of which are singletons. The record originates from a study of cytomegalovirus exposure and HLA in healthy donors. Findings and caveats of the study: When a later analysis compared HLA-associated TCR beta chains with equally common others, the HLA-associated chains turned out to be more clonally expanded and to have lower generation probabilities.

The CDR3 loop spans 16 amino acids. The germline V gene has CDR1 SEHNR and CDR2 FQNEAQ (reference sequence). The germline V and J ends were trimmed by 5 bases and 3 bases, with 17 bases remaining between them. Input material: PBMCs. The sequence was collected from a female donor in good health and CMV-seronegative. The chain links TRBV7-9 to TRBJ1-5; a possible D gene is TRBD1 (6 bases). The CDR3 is CASSPRGGANNQPQHF. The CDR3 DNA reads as TGTGCCAGCAGCCCCAGGGGAGGGGCAAACAATCAGCCCCAGCATTTT. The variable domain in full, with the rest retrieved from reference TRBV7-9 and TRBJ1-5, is DTGVSQNPRHKITKRGQNVTFRCDPISEHNRLYWYRQTLGQGPEFLTYFQNEAQLEKSRLLSDRFSAERPKGSFSTLEIQRTEQGDSAMYLCASSPRGGANNQPQHFGDGTRLSIL.